The 6 T cell receptor beta chains listed next were all sequenced from one sample in a study of blood T cell repertoires in COVID-19. TCRdb's table, derived via immunoSEQ multiplex PCR, lists solely in-frame clones and lacks some. The sample lists over 200,000 clones, nearly 90% occurring once. The sequenced material came from peripheral blood. The receptors shown here come from a woman in her late teens or twenties who had recovered from COVID-19.

The rearrangement links TRBV28 to TRBJ2-2, with 14 bases lining up with TRBD2. The CDR3 consists of 19 residues. CDR1 is MDHEN, CDR2 SYDVKM, per germline. V dropped 4 bases and J dropped 2; count of bases not matched to a gene: 9. The CDR3 here is CASSSRLAGGDSNTGELFF. Here the CDR3 DNA reads TGTGCCAGCAGTTCTCGACTAGCGGGAGGGGACAGTAACACCGGGGAGCTGTTTTTT.

This chain links TRBV6-5 with TRBJ2-2; D gene ambiguous. The germline V gene encodes CDR1 MNHEY and CDR2 SVGAGI. Trimming removed 5 bases from V and 5 bases from J, with 6 bases in between. This CDR3 has 12 amino acids. The CDR3 DNA sequence: TGTGCCAGCAGTCCTCTAACCGGGGAGCTGTTTTTT. This codes for CASSPLTGELFF.

The chain carries TRBV7-2 and TRBJ2-5; TRBD2 matches at 7 bases. Germline loops: CDR1 SGHTA, CDR2 FQGNSA. This CDR3 spans 15 amino acids. Trimming at V came to 5 bases and at J to 1 base, leaving 7 bases not matched to a gene. CDR3 DNA: TGTGCCAGCAGCGTAGACGGGAGGCCCCAAGAGACCCAGTACTTC. It translates to CASSVDGRPQETQYF.

The rearrangement joins TRBV7-6 to TRBJ2-3, with 9 positions matching TRBD2. This CDR3 contains 15 residues. Germline CDR1 is SGHVS and CDR2 is FNYEAQ. The V and J ends lost 6 bases and 1 base, in that order; junction bases with no gene match: 5. CDR3 region: CASRFSGSGTDTQYF. The CDR3 DNA follows: TGTGCCAGCAGGTTTAGCGGGAGTGGCACAGATACGCAGTATTTT.

The rearrangement joins TRBV4-1 to TRBJ2-7; possibly TRBD2 for D (5 bases). V lost 1 base and J 4 bases, leaving 14 bases between the germline ends. Germline CDR1 is MGHRA and CDR2 is YSYEKL. The CDR3 is 15 amino acids. CDR3 nucleotides: TGCGCCAGCAGCCAAGCTCGGGGAATCCAGTACGAGCAGTACTTC. As protein: CASSQARGIQYEQYF.

The V and J genes are TRBV19 and TRBJ1-5, with 9 bases that match TRBD1. J gave up 7 bases and V 4 bases, and 8 bases lay outside the gene matches. Germline V lookup: CDR1 LNHDA, CDR2 SQIVND (reference sequence). The CDR3 is made up of 15 amino acids. The CDR3 sequence is CASSTTGGPGQPQHF. The DNA of the CDR3 is TGTGCCAGTAGTACCACAGGGGGCCCGGGGCAGCCCCAGCATTTT.